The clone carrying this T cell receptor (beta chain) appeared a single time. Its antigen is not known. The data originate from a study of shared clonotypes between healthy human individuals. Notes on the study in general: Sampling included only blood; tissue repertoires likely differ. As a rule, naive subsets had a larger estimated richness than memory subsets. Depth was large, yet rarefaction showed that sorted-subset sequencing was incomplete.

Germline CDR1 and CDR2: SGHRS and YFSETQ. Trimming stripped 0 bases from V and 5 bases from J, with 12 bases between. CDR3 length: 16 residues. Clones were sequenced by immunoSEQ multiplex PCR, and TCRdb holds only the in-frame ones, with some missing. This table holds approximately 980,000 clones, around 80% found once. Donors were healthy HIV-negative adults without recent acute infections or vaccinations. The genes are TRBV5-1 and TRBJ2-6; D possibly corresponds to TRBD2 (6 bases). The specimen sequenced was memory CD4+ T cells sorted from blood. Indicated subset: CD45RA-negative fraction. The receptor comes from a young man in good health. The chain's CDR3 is CASSLDTRDWANVLTF. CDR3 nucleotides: TGCGCCAGCAGCTTGGATACCCGGGACTGGGCCAACGTCCTGACTTTC.